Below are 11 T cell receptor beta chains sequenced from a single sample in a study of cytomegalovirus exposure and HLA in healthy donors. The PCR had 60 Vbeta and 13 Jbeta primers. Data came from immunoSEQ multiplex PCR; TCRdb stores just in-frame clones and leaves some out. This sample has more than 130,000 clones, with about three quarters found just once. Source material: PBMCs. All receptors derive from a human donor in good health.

This CDR3 is CASSVAFSTEAFF. The DNA of the CDR3 is TGTGCCAGCAGCGTAGCCTTTAGCACTGAAGCTTTCTTT. The chain is built from TRBV9 and TRBJ1-1; no clear D. This CDR3 is built from 13 residues. In germline, CDR1 is SGDLS, CDR2 YYNGEE. V lost 0 bases and J 4 bases, leaving 7 bases between the germline ends.

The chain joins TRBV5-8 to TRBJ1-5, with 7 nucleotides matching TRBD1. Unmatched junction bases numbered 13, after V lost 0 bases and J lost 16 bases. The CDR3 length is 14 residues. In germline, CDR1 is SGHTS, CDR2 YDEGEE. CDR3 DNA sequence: TGTGCCAGCAGCTTGGAACAACAGGGGACAAATCTACATTTT. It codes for CASSLEQQGTNLHF.

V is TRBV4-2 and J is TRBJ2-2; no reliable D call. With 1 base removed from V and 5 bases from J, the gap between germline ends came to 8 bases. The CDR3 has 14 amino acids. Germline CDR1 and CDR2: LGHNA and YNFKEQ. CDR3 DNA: TGTGCCAGCAGCCAAGGTCACGGGACCGGGGAGCTGTTTTTT. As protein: CASSQGHGTGELFF.

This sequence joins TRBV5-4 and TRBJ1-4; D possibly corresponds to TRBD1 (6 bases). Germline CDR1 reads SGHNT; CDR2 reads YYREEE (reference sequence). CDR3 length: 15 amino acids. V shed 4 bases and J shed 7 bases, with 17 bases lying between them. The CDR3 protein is CASSLPGEGGEKLFF. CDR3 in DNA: TGTGCCAGCAGCCTTCCAGGGGAGGGTGGTGAAAAACTGTTTTTT.

The CDR3 DNA sequence: TGTGCCAGCAGTGTAACCAGACAGGGGGAAGATGAGCAGTACTTC. The encoded protein is CASSVTRQGEDEQYF. The genes are TRBV6-1 and TRBJ2-7; TRBD1 agrees at 9 bases. The trim removed 4 bases at V and 7 bases at J, leaving 11 bases unmatched. There are 15 residues in the CDR3. Germline lookup yields CDR1 MNHNS and CDR2 SASEGT.

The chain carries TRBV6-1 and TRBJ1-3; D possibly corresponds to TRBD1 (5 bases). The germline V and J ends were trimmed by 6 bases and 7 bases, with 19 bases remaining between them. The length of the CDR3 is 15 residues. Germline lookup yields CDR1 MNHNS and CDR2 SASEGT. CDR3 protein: CASRGLQAGWNTIYF. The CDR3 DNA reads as TGTGCCAGCAGGGGACTACAGGCGGGGTGGAACACCATATATTTT.

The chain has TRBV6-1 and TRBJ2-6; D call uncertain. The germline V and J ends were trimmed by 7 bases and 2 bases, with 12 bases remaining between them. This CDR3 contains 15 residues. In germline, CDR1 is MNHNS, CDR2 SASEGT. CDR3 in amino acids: CASKARLAGANVLTF. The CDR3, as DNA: TGTGCCAGCAAGGCGAGGTTGGCTGGGGCCAACGTCCTGACTTTC.

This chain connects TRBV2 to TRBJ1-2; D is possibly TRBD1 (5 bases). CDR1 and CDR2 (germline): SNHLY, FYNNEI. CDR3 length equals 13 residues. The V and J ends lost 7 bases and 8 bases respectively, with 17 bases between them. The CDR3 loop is CASTMGGGGGYTF. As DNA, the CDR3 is TGTGCCAGCACCATGGGGGGGGGAGGCGGCTACACCTTC.

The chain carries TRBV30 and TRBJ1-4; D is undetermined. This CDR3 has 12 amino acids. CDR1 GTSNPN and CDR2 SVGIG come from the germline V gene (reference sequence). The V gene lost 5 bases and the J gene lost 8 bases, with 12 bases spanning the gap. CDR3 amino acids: CAWAGRGEKLFF. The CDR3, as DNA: TGTGCCTGGGCCGGACGGGGAGAAAAACTGTTTTTT. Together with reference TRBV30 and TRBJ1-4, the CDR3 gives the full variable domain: SQTIHQWPATLVQPVGSPLSLECTVEGTSNPNLYWYRQAAGRGLQLLFYSVGIGQISSEVPQNLSASRPQDRQFILSSKKLLLSDSGFYLCAWAGRGEKLFFGSGTQLSVL.

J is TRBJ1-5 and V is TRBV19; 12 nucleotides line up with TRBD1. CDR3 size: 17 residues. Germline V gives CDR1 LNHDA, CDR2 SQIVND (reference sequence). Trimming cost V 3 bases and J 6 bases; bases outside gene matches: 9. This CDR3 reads CASSIVGDRGQGQPQHF. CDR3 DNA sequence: TGTGCCAGTAGTATTGTAGGGGACAGGGGGCAAGGTCAGCCCCAGCATTTT.

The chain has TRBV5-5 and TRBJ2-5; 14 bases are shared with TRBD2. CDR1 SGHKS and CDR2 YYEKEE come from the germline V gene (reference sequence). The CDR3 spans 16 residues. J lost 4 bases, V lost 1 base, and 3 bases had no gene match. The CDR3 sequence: CASSLWTSGGLETQYF. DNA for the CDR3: TGTGCCAGCAGCTTGTGGACTAGCGGGGGGTTAGAGACCCAGTACTTC.